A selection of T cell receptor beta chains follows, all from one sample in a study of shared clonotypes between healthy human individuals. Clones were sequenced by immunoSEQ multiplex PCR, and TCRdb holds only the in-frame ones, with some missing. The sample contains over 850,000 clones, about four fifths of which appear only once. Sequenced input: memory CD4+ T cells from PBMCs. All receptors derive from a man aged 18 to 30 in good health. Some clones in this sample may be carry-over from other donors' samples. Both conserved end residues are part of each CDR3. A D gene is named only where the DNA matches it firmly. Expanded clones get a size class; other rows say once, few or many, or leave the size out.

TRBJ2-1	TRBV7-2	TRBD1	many	CASSDRGQGYNEQFF	TGTGCCAGCAGCGACCGGGGACAGGGATACAATGAGCAGTTCTTC
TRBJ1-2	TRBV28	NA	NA	CASSPPSGGVTYGYTF	TGTGCCAGCAGTCCACCTTCGGGAGGGGTGACCTATGGCTACACCTTC
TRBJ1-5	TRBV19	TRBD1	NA	CASSGGTAGNQPQHF	TGTGCCAGTAGCGGAGGGACAGCTGGCAATCAGCCCCAGCATTTT
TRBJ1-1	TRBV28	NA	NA	CASSLLVYTEAFF	TGTGCCAGCAGTTTATTAGTTTACACTGAAGCTTTCTTT
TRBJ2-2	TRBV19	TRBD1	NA	CASSWGQGAGELFF	TGTGCCAGTAGTTGGGGACAGGGGGCCGGGGAGCTGTTTTTT
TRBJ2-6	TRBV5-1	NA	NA	CASSSDPGANVLTF	TGCGCCAGCAGCTCCGATCCTGGGGCCAACGTCCTGACTTTC
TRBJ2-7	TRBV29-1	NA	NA	CSVRDTDFGYEQYF	TGCAGCGTCAGGGACACGGACTTTGGGTACGAGCAGTACTTC
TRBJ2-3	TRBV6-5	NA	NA	CASSYRRDTDTQYF	TGTGCCAGCAGTTACCGGCGCGACACAGATACGCAGTATTTT
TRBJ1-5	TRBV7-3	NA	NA	CASSSFPRGQYSNQPQHF	TGTGCCAGCAGCTCGTTCCCTAGGGGCCAATATAGCAATCAGCCCCAGCATTTT
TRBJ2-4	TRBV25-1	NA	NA	CASSEYELSSIQYF	TGTGCCAGCAGTGAATATGAGCTCTCGAGCATTCAGTACTTC
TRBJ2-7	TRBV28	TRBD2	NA	CASSYPGGGPYEQYF	TGTGCCAGCTCCTACCCCGGCGGGGGGCCCTACGAGCAGTACTTC
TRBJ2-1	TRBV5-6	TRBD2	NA	CASRRGRADNEQFF	TGTGCCAGCCGACGAGGGAGGGCCGACAATGAGCAGTTCTTC
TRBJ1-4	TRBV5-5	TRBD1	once	CASGWTGKGEKLFF	TGTGCCAGCGGATGGACAGGGAAGGGTGAAAAACTGTTTTTT
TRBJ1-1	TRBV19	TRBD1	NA	CASSIEGQSNTEAFF	TGTGCCAGTAGTATAGAGGGACAGTCGAACACTGAAGCTTTCTTT
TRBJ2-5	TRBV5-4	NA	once	CASSLPASAETQYF	TGTGCCAGCAGCTTGCCCGCTTCGGCCGAGACCCAGTACTTC
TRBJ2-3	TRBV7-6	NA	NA	CASSLGLVRVADTQYF	TGTGCCAGCAGCTTAGGACTAGTGAGGGTGGCAGATACGCAGTATTTT
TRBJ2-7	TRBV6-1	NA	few	CASSVGTNYEQYF	TGTGCCAGCAGTGTTGGGACAAACTACGAGCAGTACTTC
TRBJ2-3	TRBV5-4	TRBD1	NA	CASSWTPGTGPPRADF	TGTGCCAGCAGCTGGACCCCCGGGACAGGCCCTCCTAGGGCGGATTTT
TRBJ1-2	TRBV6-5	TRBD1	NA	CASSYQGASGYTF	TGTGCCAGCAGTTACCAGGGGGCAAGTGGCTACACCTTC
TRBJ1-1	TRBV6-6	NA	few	CASSNAQVEAFF	TGTGCCAGCAGCAACGCCCAGGTTGAAGCTTTCTTT
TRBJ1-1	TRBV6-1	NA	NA	CASSDSMGTEAFF	TGTGCCAGCAGTGACTCGATGGGGACTGAAGCTTTCTTT
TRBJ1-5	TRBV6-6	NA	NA	CASLEPGDQPQHF	TGTGCCAGCCTTGAGCCTGGGGACCAGCCCCAGCATTTT
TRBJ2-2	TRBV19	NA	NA	CASSKGRPGELFF	TGTGCCAGTAGTAAGGGACGTCCCGGGGAGCTGTTTTTT
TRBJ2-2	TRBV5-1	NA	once	CASSYLSGGNTGELFF	TGCGCCAGCAGCTACTTGTCCGGTGGGAACACCGGGGAGCTGTTTTTT
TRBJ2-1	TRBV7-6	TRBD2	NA	CASSSKTSGRTKDSYNEQFF	TGTGCCAGCAGCTCGAAGACTAGCGGTCGAACCAAAGACTCCTACAATGAGCAGTTCTTC
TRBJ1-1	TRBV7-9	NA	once	CASSLVRYMNTEAFF	TGTGCCAGCAGCTTAGTTCGTTACATGAACACTGAAGCTTTCTTT
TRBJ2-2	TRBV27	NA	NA	CASSLSGLWQAGELFF	TGTGCCAGCAGTTTATCTGGTTTGTGGCAAGCCGGGGAGCTGTTTTTT
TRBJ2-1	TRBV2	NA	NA	CASSEGGRNEQFF	TGTGCCAGCAGTGAAGGGGGGAGGAATGAGCAGTTCTTC
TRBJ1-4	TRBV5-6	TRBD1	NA	CASSPETGSNEKLFF	TGTGCCAGCAGCCCGGAGACAGGGTCGAATGAAAAACTGTTTTTT
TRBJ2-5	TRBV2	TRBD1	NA	CASNPQGAGETQYF	TGTGCCAGCAACCCACAGGGGGCTGGGGAGACCCAGTACTTC
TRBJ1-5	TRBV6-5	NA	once	CASSPPGGSNQPQHF	TGTGCCAGCAGCCCCCCGGGAGGGAGCAATCAGCCCCAGCATTTT
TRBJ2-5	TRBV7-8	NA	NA	CASSLERETQYF	TGTGCCAGCAGCTTAGAGAGAGAGACCCAGTACTTC
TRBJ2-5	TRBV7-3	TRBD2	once	CASNTGTSGTAQYF	TGTGCCAGCAACACGGGGACTAGCGGGACCGCCCAGTACTTC
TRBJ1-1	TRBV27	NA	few	CASRPSPRVRDTEAFF	TGTGCCAGCCGTCCCTCCCCTAGGGTGAGGGACACTGAAGCTTTCTTT
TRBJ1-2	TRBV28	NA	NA	CASTTSNGYTF	TGTGCCAGCACTACGTCCAATGGCTACACCTTC
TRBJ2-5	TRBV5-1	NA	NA	CASSLNAGQVGETQYF	TGCGCCAGCAGCTTGAATGCGGGACAAGTCGGGGAGACCCAGTACTTC
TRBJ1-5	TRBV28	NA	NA	CASSETGMVQPQHF	TGTGCCAGCAGTGAGACAGGAATGGTTCAGCCCCAGCATTTT
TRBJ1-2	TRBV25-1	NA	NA	CASSEPGQLDGYTF	TGTGCCAGCAGTGAACCGGGACAATTGGATGGCTACACCTTC
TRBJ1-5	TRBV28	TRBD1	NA	CASRKPGQQYSNQPQHF	TGTGCCAGCAGAAAGCCGGGACAGCAATATAGCAATCAGCCCCAGCATTTT
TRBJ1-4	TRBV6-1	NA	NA	CASSEQGGYEKLFF	TGTGCCAGCAGTGAACAAGGGGGTTACGAAAAACTGTTTTTT
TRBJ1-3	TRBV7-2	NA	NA	CASSRSVSGNTIYF	TGTGCCAGCAGCCGGAGCGTCTCTGGAAACACCATATATTTT
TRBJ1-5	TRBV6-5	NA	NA	CASSSQLNSNQPQHF	TGTGCCAGCAGTTCGCAGCTCAATAGCAATCAGCCCCAGCATTTT
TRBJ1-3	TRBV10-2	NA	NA	CASSETGIRNTIYF	TGCGCCAGCAGTGAGACAGGGATCAGAAACACCATATATTTT
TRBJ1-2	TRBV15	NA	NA	CATSRAGGEYGYTF	TGTGCCACCAGCAGAGCGGGGGGGGAGTATGGCTACACCTTC
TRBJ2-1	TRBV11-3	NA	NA	CASSLGGSYNEQFF	TGTGCCAGCAGCTTAGGAGGGTCCTACAATGAGCAGTTCTTC